These T cell receptor beta chains were read from a single sample in a study of OX40 agonist ivuxolimab in advanced cancers. The assay was immunoSEQ multiplex PCR, and TCRdb's table has in-frame clones only and misses some. The sample shows around 48,000 clones, 75% to 85% of them seen only once. Sequenced here: CD4+ or CD8+ T cells sorted from blood, sampled in a trial of the OX40 agonist ivuxolimab. These receptors were taken from an adult with an advanced solid tumor such as melanoma, head and neck, liver or kidney cancer. Each CDR3 is given with its conserved first and last residue. D genes are given only for firm matches. Clone size appears in some rows only: once, few, many, or a class for an expanded clone.

clone_size	v_call	j_call	cdr3_length	d_call	cdr3_nt	cdr3_aa
.	TRBV6-5	TRBJ1-5	14	.	TGTGCCAGCAGTTACAGGGCGGGGTTTCAGCCCCAGCATTTT	CASSYRAGFQPQHF
.	TRBV27	TRBJ1-2	15	TRBD1	TGTGCCAGCAGTCAACTTCTCGGGACAGGGGATGGCTACACCTTC	CASSQLLGTGDGYTF
.	TRBV7-2	TRBJ2-3	17	.	TGTGCCAGCAGCTTAGGCCTCACGGCCTGGGGCACAGATACGCAGTATTTT	CASSLGLTAWGTDTQYF
.	TRBV5-5	TRBJ2-5	14	.	TGTGCCAGCAGCTTGGGAGGCGTAGAAGAGACCCAGTACTTC	CASSLGGVEETQYF
.	TRBV19	TRBJ1-4	15	.	TGTGCCAGTAGTACCGGACCCAGGGAGAATGAAAAACTGTTTTTT	CASSTGPRENEKLFF
.	TRBV9	TRBJ2-3	14	TRBD1	TGTGCCAGCAGCCCCGCGACAGGGAGTGATACGCAGTATTTT	CASSPATGSDTQYF
.	TRBV7-5	TRBJ1-6	18	.	TGTGTCAGAAGCTTAGAGGGGGCCGGGAGCTCCTATAATTCACCCCTCCACTTT	CVRSLEGAGSSYNSPLHF
few	TRBV5-4	TRBJ1-2	13	.	TGTGCCAGCAGCTTGGAGGCGAACTATGGCTACACCTTC	CASSLEANYGYTF
.	TRBV30	TRBJ1-4	14	.	TGTGCCTGGAAAAACAGCGCAACTAATGAAAAACTGTTTTTT	CAWKNSATNEKLFF
.	TRBV15	TRBJ2-7	13	.	TGTGCCACCAGCAGAGTCCCAGGGCGCGAGCAGTACTTC	CATSRVPGREQYF
.	TRBV18	TRBJ1-4	15	.	TGTGCCAGCTCACCGGGGAGGACCACCGATGAAAAACTGTTTTTT	CASSPGRTTDEKLFF
.	TRBV21-1	TRBJ2-7	17	.	TGTGCCAGCAGCCCCAAAGGGGACCCCGGTGACCTCTACGAGCAGTACTTC	CASSPKGDPGDLYEQYF
.	TRBV6-6	TRBJ1-4	14	.	TGTGCCAGCAGTCAAAACAGGGCTAATGAAAAACTGTTTTTT	CASSQNRANEKLFF
once	TRBV7-2	TRBJ2-5	16	TRBD2	TGTGCCAGCAGCTTACGGGGGGGGGCAACCACCCAGACCCAGTACTTC	CASSLRGGATTQTQYF